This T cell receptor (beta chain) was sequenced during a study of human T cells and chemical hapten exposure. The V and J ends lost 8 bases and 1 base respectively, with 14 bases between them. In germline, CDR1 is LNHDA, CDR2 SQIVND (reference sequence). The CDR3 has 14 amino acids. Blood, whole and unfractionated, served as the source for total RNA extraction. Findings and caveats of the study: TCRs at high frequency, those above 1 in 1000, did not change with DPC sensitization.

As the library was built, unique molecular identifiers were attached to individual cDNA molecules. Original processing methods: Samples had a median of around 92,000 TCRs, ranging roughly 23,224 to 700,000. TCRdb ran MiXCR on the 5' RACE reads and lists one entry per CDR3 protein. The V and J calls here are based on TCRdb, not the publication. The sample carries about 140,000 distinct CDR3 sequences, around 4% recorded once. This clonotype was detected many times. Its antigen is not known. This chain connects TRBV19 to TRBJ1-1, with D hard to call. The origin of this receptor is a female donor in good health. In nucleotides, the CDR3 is TGTGCCAGTTCCGGACGGGCCGCGAACACTGAAGCTTTCTTT. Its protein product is CASSGRAANTEAFF.